Presented here are 5 T cell receptor beta chains from one specimen sequenced in a study of T cell repertoires in cytomegalovirus infection. TCRdb ran MiXCR on the reads and lists one entry per CDR3 protein. The profile covers 400,000 or so distinct CDR3 sequences, with 15% to 20% appearing a single time and approximately 8% taken by the ten largest. The sequencing sample was made of PBMCs. The source of these receptors is a human donor in good health (CMV status not recorded). Some clones in this sample may be carry-over from other donors' samples.

The table lists this clonotype with many counts. V usage is TRBV7-8 and J usage is TRBJ1-5; maybe TRBD1 (5 bases). There are 15 residues in the CDR3. Germline CDR1 is SGHVS and CDR2 is FQNEAQ. V was shortened by 1 base and J by 5 bases, with 12 bases between the two germline ends. The CDR3 DNA reads as TGTGCCAGCAGCTTAGGCGGGGGGGGTCATCAGCCCCAGCATTTT. Its protein product is CASSLGGGGHQPQHF.

Ten or more counts support this clonotype. This sequence joins TRBV12-3 or TRBV12-4 and TRBJ2-5; no firm D call. This CDR3 comprises 11 residues. Trimming cost V 8 bases and J 1 base, with 5 bases left between them. CDR3 in amino acids: CASGVQETQYF. The CDR3 DNA is TGTGCCAGCGGCGTCCAAGAGACCCAGTACTTC.

The CDR3 DNA follows: TGTGCCAGCAGAGTTTTCGGGGAGGGGGGGCAAGACGCTTTCTTT. Protein sequence: CASRVFGEGGQDAFF. The chain recombines TRBV12-3 or TRBV12-4 with TRBJ1-1; the D gene is possibly TRBD1 (6 bases). The V and J ends lost 6 bases and 11 bases respectively, with 25 bases between them. The CDR3 covers 15 residues.

The chain carries TRBV2 and TRBJ2-7, with 7 bases that match TRBD1. Germline V gives CDR1 SNHLY, CDR2 FYNNEI. The CDR3 has 15 residues. Trimming took 3 bases from V and 0 from J; bases not matched to a gene: 5. The CDR3 nucleotides are TGTGCCAGCAGTGATGTCAGGGGGAGCTCCTACGAGCAGTACTTC. Protein sequence: CASSDVRGSSYEQYF.

The rearrangement uses TRBV6-2 or TRBV6-3 and TRBJ2-7; D is ambiguous. The CDR3 is 15 amino acids. V gave up 3 bases and J gave up 7 bases, with 19 bases separating them. Germline V lookup: CDR1 MNHEY, CDR2 SVGEGT. CDR3 protein: CASSYFSSGTSEQYF. In nucleotides, the CDR3 is TGTGCCAGCAGTTATTTCTCATCAGGCACGTCGGAGCAGTACTTC.